Sequencing of this TCR beta chain was carried out in a study of blood T cell repertoires in COVID-19. Authors' analysis steps: Reference gene primer amplification yielded estimated nucleated cell counts. Method: immunoSEQ multiplex PCR; TCRdb's copy keeps in-frame clones and lacks some. The DNA gave D and trimming, while V, J and clone size come from that table. The data contain roughly 110,000 clones, about 85% of them seen just once; the ten biggest clones take up approximately 3.6%. With 0 bases removed from V and 13 bases from J, the gap between germline ends came to 9 bases. The germline CDR1 and CDR2 sequences are SEHNR and FQNEAQ (reference sequence). The CDR3 covers 11 residues.

The chain joins TRBV7-9 to TRBJ1-2; maybe TRBD1 (5 bases). The sample comprised peripheral blood. The TCR sequence derives from a man between 40 and 49 years old with acute or convalescent COVID-19. CDR3: CASSLAGGCTF. The DNA for the CDR3 is TGTGCCAGCAGCTTAGCGGGGGGTTGCACCTTC.